These 5 T cell receptor beta chains originate from one sample sequenced in a study of T cell responses to AZD1222 COVID-19 vaccine. Only in-frame clones appear in the TCRdb table, and some are missing; sequencing was by immunoSEQ multiplex PCR. The data hold 100,000 to 150,000 clones, with about 91% observed a single time. The sequencing here drew on peripheral blood, taken on day 0 of AZD1222 vaccination. The receptors here all came from an adult in good health.

This chain connects TRBV5-4 to TRBJ2-6; 7 bases are shared with TRBD1. Germline trimming cut 4 bases from V and 0 bases from J; bases unmatched to any gene: 7. Germline CDR1 SGHNT, CDR2 YYREEE (reference sequence). The CDR3 runs to 17 residues. The CDR3 loop reads CASSLGQAYSGANVLTF. The DNA for the CDR3 is TGTGCCAGCAGCCTAGGACAGGCTTACTCTGGGGCCAACGTCCTGACTTTC. Combining the CDR3 with reference TRBV5-4 and TRBJ2-6 gives the whole variable domain ETGVTQSPTHLIKTRGQQVTLRCSSQSGHNTVSWYQQALGQGPQFIFQYYREEENGRGNFPPRFSGLQFPNYSSELNVNALELDDSALYLCASSLGQAYSGANVLTFGAGSRLTVL.

The chain is built from TRBV27 and TRBJ1-2; possible D gene TRBD1, 6 bases. This CDR3 is 17 amino acids long. Germline lookup yields CDR1 MNHEY and CDR2 SMNVEV (reference sequence). V was clipped by 5 bases and J by 2 bases, with 21 bases between them. This CDR3 reads CASSQQGLGPENYGYTF. The CDR3 DNA sequence: TGTGCCAGCAGTCAACAGGGACTTGGACCGGAAAACTATGGCTACACCTTC.

The genes are TRBV27 and TRBJ2-2; 13 bases are shared with TRBD2. The J segment lost 5 bases and the V segment lost 6 bases, leaving 0 bases of the junction unmatched. The germline V gene encodes CDR1 MNHEY and CDR2 SMNVEV (reference sequence). This CDR3 is built from 14 residues. Written as DNA, the CDR3 is TGTGCCAGCAGACTAGCGGGAGGGACCGGGGAGCTGTTTTTT. It translates to CASRLAGGTGELFF.

This rearrangement joins TRBV2 to TRBJ2-7; the D gene is possibly TRBD1 (6 bases). The V gene's germline CDR1 is SNHLY and CDR2 FYNNEI. V shed 5 bases and J shed 0 bases, with 17 bases lying between them. The CDR3 sequence is 16 residues long. The CDR3 is CASSWKGVVSSYEQYF. The CDR3 DNA reads TGTGCCAGCAGTTGGAAGGGGGTCGTTAGCTCCTACGAGCAGTACTTC.

V is TRBV18 and J is TRBJ1-1; D gene unclear. Germline V gene lookup returns CDR1 KGHSH and CDR2 LQKENI. CDR3 length: 15 amino acids. V gave up 3 bases and J gave up 5 bases, with 16 bases separating them. The CDR3 coding sequence is TGTGCCAGCTCACCCGAACTCCCGATTGGAACTGAAGCTTTCTTT. Translation gives CASSPELPIGTEAFF.